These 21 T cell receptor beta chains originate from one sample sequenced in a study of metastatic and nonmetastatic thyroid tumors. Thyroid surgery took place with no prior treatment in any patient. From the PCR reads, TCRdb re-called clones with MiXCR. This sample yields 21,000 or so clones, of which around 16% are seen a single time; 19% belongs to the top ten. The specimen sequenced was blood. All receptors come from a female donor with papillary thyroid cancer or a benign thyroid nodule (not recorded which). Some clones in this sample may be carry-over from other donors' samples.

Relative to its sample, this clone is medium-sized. The CDR3, as DNA: TGTGCCAGCAGGAGACAAAGACAGACCTACGAGCAGTACTTC. Its protein product is CASRRQRQTYEQYF. The chain uses TRBV6-1 and TRBJ2-7; D perhaps matches TRBD1 (5 bases). The CDR3 is 14 residues long. The V end lost 6 bases, the J end lost 2 bases, and 14 bases lay between the germline ends. From germline, CDR1 is MNHNS and CDR2 SASEGT.

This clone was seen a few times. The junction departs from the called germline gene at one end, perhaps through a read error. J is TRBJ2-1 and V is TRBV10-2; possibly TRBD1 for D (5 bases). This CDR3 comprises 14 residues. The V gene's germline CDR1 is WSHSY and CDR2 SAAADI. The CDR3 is CANSGRDSYNEQFF. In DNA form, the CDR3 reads TGCGCCAACAGTGGCAGGGACTCCTACAATGAGCAGTTCTTC.

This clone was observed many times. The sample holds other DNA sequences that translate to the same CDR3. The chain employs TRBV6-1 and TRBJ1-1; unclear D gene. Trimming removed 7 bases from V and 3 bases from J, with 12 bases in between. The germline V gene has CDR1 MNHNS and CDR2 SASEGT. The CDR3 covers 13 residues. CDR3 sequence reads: CASTSSSYTEAFF. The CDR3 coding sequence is TGTGCCAGCACGAGCAGCTCATACACTGAAGCTTTCTTT.

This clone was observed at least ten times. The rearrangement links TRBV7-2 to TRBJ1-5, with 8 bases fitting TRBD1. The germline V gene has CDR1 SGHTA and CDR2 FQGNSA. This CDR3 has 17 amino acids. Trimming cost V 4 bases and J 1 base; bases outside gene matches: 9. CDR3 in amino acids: CASSSSARGRSNQPQHF. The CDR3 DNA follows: TGTGCCAGCAGCTCTTCGGCCAGGGGGCGAAGCAATCAGCCCCAGCATTTT.

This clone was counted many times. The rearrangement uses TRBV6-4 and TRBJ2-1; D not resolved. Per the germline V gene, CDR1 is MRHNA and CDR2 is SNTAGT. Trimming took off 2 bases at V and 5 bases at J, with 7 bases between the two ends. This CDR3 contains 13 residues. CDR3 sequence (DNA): TGTGCCAGCAGTGACGACGAGAACAATGAGCAGTTCTTC. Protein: CASSDDENNEQFF.

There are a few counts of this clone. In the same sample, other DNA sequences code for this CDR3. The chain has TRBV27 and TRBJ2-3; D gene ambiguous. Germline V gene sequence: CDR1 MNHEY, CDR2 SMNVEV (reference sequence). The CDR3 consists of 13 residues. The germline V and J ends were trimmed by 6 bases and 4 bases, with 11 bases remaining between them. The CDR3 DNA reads TGTGCCAGCAGGACGCAGGTCTCAGATACGCAGTATTTT. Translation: CASRTQVSDTQYF.

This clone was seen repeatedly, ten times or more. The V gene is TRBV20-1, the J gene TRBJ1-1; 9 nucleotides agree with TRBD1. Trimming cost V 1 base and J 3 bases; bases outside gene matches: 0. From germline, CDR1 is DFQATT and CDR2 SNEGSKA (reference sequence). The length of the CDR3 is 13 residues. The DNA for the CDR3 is TGCAGTGCTAGAGGGACAGGGGACACTGAAGCTTTCTTT. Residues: CSARGTGDTEAFF.

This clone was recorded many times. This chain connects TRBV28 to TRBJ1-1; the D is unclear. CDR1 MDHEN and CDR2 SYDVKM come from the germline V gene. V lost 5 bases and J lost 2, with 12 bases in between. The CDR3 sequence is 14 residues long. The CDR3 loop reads CASSQPIQNTEAFF. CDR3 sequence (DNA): TGTGCCAGCAGTCAACCCATCCAAAACACTGAAGCTTTCTTT.

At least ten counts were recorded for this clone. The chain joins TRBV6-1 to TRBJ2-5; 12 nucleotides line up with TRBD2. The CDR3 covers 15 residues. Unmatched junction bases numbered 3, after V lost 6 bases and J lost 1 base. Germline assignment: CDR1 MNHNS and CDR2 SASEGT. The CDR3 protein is CASRRTSGAQETQYF. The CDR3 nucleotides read TGTGCCAGCAGACGGACTAGCGGGGCCCAAGAGACCCAGTACTTC.

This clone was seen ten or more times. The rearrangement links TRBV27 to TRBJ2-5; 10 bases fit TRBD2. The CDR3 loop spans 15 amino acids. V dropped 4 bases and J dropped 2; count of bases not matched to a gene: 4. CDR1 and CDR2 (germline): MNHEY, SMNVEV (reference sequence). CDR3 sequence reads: CASSWSGGAQETQYF. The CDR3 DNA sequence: TGTGCCAGCAGTTGGAGCGGGGGGGCACAAGAGACCCAGTACTTC.

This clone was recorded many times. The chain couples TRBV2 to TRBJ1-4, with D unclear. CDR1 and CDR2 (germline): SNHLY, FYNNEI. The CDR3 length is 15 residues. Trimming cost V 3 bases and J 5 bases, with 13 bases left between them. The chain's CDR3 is CASSEFLGENEKLFF. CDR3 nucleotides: TGTGCCAGCAGTGAGTTTCTGGGTGAGAATGAAAAACTGTTTTTT.

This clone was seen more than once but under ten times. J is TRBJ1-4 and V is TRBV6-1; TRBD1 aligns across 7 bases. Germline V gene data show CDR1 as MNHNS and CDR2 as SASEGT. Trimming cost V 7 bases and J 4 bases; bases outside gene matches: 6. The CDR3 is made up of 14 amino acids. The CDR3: CASTEGAGNEKLFF. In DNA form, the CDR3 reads TGTGCCAGCACCGAGGGGGCGGGTAATGAAAAACTGTTTTTT.

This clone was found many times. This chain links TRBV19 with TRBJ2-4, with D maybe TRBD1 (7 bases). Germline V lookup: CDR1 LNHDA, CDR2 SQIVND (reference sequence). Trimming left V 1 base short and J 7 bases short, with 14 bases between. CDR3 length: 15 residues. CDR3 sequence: CASSIAAGGSNIQYF. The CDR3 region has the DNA TGTGCCAGTAGTATAGCGGCAGGGGGGAGTAACATTCAGTACTTC.

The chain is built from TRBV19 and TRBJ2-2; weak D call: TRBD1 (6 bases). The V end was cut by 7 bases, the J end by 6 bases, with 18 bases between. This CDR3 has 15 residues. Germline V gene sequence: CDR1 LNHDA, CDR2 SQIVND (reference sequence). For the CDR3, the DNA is TGTGCCAGTAAATGGGCAGGGGAGTTTTCCGGGGAGCTGTTTTTT. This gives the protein CASKWAGEFSGELFF.

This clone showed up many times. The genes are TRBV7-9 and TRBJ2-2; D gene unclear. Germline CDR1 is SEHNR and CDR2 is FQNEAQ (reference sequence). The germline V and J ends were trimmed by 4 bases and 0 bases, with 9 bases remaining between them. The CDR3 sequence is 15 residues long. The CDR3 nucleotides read TGTGCCAGCAGCTCGTGGACCGCGAACACCGGGGAGCTGTTTTTT. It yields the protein CASSSWTANTGELFF.

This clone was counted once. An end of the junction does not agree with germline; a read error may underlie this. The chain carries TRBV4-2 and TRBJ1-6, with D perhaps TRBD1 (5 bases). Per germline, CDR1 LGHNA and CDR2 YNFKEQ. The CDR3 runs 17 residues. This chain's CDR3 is CACSQDRGGSYNSPLHF. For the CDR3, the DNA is TGTGCCTGCAGCCAAGATCGGGGGGGCTCCTATAATTCACCCCTCCACTTT.

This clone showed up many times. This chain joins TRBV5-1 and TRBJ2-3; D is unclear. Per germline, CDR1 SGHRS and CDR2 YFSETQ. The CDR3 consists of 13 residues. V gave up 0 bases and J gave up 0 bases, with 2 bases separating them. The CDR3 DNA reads TGCGCCAGCAGCTTGGACAGCACAGATACGCAGTATTTT. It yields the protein CASSLDSTDTQYF.

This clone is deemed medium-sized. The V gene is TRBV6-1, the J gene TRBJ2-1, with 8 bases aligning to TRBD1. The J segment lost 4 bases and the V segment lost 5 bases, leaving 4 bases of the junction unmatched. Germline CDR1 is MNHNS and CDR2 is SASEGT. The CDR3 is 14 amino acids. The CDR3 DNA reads TGTGCCAGCAGTCCGGGACAGGAATACAATGAGCAGTTCTTC. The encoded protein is CASSPGQEYNEQFF.

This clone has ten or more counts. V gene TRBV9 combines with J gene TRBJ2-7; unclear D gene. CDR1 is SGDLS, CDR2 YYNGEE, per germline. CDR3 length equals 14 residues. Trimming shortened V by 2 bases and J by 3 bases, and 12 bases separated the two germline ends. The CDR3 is CASSVGWLFYEQYF. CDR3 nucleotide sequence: TGTGCCAGCAGCGTCGGGTGGTTATTCTACGAGCAGTACTTC.

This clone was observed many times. The CDR3 coding sequence is TGTGCCAGCACCCCAGGAAACCAAGAGACCCAGTACTTC. This sequence encodes CASTPGNQETQYF. The chain combines TRBV7-9 with TRBJ2-5; unclear D gene. The CDR3 totals 13 residues. Deletions cut 7 bases from V and 0 bases from J, with 9 bases between. Germline assignment: CDR1 SEHNR and CDR2 FQNEAQ (reference sequence). The full variable domain, completed using reference TRBV7-9 and TRBJ2-5, is DTGVSQNPRHKITKRGQNVTFRCDPISEHNRLYWYRQTLGQGPEFLTYFQNEAQLEKSRLLSDRFSAERPKGSFSTLEIQRTEQGDSAMYLCASTPGNQETQYFGPGTRLLVL.

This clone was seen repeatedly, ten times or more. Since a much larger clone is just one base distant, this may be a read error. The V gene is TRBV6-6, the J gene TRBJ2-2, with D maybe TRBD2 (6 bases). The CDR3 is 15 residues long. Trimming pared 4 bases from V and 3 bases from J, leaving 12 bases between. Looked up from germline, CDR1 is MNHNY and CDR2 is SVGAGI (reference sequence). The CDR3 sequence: CASSLGGPYTGELFF. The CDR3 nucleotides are TGTGCCAGCAGTTTGGGGGGACCTTACACCGGGGAGCTGTTTTTT.